The sample holds many counts of the clone carrying this T cell receptor beta chain. What it binds is not known. TCRdb passed the multiplex PCR reads through MiXCR, listing each CDR3 protein once. Of 100,000 to 150,000 distinct CDR3 sequences listed, approximately 20% are singletons. The data originate from a study of breast tumors, draining lymph nodes, adjacent tissues. Findings and limits, study-wide: That most tumor T cells come from lymph nodes remained unproven.

Breast cancer patients provided tissue from their axillary draining lymph nodes. CDR3 length equals 15 residues. Trimming stripped 0 bases from V and 8 bases from J, with 13 bases between. Sequenced material: axillary lymph node tissue. The chain carries TRBV12-3 or TRBV12-4 and TRBJ2-2; D call uncertain. This clonotype originated in a female donor with breast cancer. Some clones in this sample may be carry-over from other donors' samples. In DNA form, the CDR3 reads TGTGCCAGCAGTTTAGCTTTTTGGTCCGGAGGGGAGCTGTTTTTT. Its protein is CASSLAFWSGGELFF.